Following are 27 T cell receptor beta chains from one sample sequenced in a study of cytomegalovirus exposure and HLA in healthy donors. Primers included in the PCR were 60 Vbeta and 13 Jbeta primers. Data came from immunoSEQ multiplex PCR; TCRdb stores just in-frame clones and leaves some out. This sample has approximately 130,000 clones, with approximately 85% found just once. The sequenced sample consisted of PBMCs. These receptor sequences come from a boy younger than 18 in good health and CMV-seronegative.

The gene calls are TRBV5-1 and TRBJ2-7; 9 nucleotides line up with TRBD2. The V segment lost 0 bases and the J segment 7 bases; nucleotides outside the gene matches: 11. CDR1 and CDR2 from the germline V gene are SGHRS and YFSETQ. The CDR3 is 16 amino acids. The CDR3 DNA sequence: TGCGCCAGCAGCTTGGCCGCCGCGGGAGGGCCGGGTGAGCAGTACTTC. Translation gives CASSLAAAGGPGEQYF.

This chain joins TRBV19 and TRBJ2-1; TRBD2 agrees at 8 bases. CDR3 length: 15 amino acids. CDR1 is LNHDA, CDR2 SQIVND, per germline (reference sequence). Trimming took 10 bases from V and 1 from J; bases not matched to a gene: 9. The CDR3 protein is CATSLAGQSYNEQFF. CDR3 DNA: TGTGCCACCTCCCTAGCGGGCCAATCCTACAATGAGCAGTTCTTC.

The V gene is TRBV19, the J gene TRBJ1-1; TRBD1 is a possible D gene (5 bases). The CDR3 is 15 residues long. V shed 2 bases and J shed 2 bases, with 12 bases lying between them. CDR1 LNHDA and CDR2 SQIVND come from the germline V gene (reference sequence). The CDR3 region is CASSIPMGGNTEAFF. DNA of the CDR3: TGTGCCAGTAGTATACCCATGGGGGGAAACACTGAAGCTTTCTTT.

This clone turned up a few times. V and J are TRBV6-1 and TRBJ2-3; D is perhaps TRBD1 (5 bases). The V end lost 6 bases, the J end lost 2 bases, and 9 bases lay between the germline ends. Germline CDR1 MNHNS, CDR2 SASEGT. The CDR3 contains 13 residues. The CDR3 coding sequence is TGTGCCAGCAGCTCCAGGGACACAGATACGCAGTATTTT. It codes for CASSSRDTDTQYF.

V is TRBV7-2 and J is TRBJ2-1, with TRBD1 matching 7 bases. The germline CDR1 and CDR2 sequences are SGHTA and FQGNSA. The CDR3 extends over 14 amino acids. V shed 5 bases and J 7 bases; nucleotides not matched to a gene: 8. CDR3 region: CASSPDRVWNEQFF. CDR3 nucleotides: TGTGCCAGCAGCCCTGACAGGGTGTGGAATGAGCAGTTCTTC.

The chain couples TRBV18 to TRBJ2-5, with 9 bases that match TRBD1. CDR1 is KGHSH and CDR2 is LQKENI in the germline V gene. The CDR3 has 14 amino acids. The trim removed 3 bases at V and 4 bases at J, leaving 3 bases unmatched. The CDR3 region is CASSPGQGRETQYF. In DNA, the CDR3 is TGTGCCAGCTCACCCGGACAGGGGAGAGAGACCCAGTACTTC. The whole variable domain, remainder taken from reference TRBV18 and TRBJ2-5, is NAGVMQNPRHLVRRRGQEARLRCSPMKGHSHVYWYRQLPEEGLKFMVYLQKENIIDESGMPKERFSAEFPKEGPSILRIQQVVRGDSAAYFCASSPGQGRETQYFGPGTRLLVL.

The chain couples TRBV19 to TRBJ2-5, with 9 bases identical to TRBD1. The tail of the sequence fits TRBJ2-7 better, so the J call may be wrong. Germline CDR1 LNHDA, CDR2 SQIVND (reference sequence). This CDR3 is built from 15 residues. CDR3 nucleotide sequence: TGTGCCAGTTCCATCCCGGGACAGGGATATTACGAGCAGTACTTC. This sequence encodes CASSIPGQGYYEQYF.

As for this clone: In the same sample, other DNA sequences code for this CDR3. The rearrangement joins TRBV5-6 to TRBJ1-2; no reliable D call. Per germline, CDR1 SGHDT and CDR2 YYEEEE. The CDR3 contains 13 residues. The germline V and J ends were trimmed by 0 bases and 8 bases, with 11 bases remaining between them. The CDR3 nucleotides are TGTGCCAGCAGCTTGGTGGAGGGAGGGGGCTACACCTTC. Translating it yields CASSLVEGGGYTF.

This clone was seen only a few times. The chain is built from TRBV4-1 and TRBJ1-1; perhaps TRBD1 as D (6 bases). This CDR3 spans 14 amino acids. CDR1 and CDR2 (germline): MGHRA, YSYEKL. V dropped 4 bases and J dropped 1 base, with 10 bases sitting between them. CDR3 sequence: CASSRQQGNTEAFF. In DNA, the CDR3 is TGCGCCAGCAGCCGCCAACAGGGGAACACTGAAGCTTTCTTT.

The CDR3 loop reads CSALLAGGNTGELFF. CDR3 nucleotides: TGCAGCGCCCTACTAGCGGGAGGGAACACCGGGGAGCTGTTTTTT. The chain joins TRBV29-1 to TRBJ2-2; 12 bases fit TRBD2. J gave up 1 base and V 7 bases, and 4 bases lay outside the gene matches. Germline values: CDR1 SQVTM, CDR2 ANQGSEA. This CDR3 region has 15 residues.

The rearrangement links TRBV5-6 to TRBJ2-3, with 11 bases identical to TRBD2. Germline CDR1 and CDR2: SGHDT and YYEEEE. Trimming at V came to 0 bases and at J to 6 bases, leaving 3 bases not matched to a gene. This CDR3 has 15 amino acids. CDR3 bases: TGTGCCAGCAGCTTGGCTAGCGGGGGGAGGGATACGCAGTATTTT. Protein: CASSLASGGRDTQYF.

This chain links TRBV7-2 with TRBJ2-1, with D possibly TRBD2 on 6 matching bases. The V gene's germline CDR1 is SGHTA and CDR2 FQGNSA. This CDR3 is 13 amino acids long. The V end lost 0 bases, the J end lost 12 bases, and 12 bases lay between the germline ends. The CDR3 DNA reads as TGTGCCAGCAGCTTAGCGGGAGGCCGTGGGCAGTTCTTC. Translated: CASSLAGGRGQFF.

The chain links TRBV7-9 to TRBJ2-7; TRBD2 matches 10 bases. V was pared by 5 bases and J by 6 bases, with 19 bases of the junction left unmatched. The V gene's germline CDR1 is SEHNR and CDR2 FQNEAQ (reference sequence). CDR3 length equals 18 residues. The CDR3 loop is CASSPPGTAGTSVVEQYF. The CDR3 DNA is TGTGCCAGCAGCCCACCCGGGACAGCCGGGACTAGCGTAGTCGAGCAGTACTTC.

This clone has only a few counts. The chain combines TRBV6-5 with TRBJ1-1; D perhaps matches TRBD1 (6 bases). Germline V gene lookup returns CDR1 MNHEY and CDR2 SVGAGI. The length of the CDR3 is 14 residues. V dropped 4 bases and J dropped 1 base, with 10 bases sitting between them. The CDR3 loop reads CASSSGTPNTEAFF. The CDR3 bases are TGTGCCAGCAGTTCCGGGACACCGAACACTGAAGCTTTCTTT.

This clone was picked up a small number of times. Here the CDR3 reads CASRIGGLAGIQETQYF. Written as DNA, the CDR3 is TGTGCCAGCAGAATCGGTGGACTAGCGGGGATCCAAGAGACCCAGTACTTC. This sequence joins TRBV5-4 and TRBJ2-5; 12 bases are shared with TRBD2. V gave up 5 bases and J gave up 1 base; unmatched junction bases: 9. Germline CDR1 and CDR2: SGHNT and YYREEE (reference sequence). This CDR3 has 17 residues.

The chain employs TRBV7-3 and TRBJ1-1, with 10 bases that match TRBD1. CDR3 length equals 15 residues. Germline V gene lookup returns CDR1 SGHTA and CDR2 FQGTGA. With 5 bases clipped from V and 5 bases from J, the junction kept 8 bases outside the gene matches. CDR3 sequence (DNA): TGTGCCAGCAGCGACAGCGGGACAGGGGTTACTGAAGCTTTCTTT. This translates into CASSDSGTGVTEAFF.

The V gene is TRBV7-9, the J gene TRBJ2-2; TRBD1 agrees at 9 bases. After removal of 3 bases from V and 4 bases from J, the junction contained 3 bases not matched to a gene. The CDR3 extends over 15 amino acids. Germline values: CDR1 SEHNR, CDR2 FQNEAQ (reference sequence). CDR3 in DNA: TGTGCCAGCAGCTTTACAGGGGGCAGCACCGGGGAGCTGTTTTTT. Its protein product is CASSFTGGSTGELFF.

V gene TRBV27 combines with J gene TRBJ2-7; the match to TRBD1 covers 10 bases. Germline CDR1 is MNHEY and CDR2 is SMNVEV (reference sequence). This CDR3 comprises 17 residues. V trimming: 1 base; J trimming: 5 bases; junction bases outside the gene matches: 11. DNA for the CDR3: TGTGCCAGCAGTTTATTCGGGACAGGGGATCTTATCCACGAGCAGTACTTC. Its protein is CASSLFGTGDLIHEQYF.

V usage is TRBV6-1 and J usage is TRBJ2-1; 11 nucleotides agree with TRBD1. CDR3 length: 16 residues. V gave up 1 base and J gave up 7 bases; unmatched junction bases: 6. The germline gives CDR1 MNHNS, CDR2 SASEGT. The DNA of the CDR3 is TGTGCCAGCAGTGAAGTACCGGGACAGGGGGGGAATGAGCAGTTCTTC. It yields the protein CASSEVPGQGGNEQFF.

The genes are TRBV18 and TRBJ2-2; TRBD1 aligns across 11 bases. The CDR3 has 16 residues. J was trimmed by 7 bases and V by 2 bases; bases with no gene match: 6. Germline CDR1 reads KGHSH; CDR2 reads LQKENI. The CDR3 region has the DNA TGTGCCAGCTCACCAGAAGGACAGGGGGCTAGCGGGGAGCTGTTTTTT. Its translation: CASSPEGQGASGELFF.

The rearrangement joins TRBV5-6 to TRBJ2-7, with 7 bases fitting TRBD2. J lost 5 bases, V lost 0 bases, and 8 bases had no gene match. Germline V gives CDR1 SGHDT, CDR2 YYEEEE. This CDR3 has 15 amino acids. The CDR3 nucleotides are TGTGCCAGCAGCTTGGTGCGTCGGGGAGGGCACGAGCAGTACTTC. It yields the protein CASSLVRRGGHEQYF.

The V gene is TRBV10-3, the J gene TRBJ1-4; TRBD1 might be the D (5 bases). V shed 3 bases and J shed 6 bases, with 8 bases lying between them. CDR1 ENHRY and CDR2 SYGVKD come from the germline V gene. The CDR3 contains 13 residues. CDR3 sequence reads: CAISDREDEKLFF. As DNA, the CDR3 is TGTGCCATCAGTGACAGGGAGGATGAAAAACTGTTTTTT.

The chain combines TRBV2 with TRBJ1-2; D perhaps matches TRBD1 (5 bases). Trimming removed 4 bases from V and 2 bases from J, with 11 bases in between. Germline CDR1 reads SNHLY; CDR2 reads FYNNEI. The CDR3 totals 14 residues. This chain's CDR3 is CASSVVSGNYGYTF. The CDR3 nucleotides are TGTGCCAGCAGTGTGGTATCAGGGAACTATGGCTACACCTTC.

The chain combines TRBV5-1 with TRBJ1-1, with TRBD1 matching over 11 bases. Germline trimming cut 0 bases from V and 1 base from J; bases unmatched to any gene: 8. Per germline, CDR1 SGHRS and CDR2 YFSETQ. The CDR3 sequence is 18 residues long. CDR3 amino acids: CASSLVGGDRGRNTEAFF. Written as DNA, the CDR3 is TGCGCCAGCAGCTTGGTTGGGGGGGACAGGGGGAGGAACACTGAAGCTTTCTTT.

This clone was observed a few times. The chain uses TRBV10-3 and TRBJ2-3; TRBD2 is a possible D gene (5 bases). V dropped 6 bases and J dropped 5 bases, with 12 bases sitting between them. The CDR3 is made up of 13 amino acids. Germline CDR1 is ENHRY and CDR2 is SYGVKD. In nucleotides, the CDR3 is TGTGCCATCAGGGGGAGCGCGTTAGATACGCAGTATTTT. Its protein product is CAIRGSALDTQYF.

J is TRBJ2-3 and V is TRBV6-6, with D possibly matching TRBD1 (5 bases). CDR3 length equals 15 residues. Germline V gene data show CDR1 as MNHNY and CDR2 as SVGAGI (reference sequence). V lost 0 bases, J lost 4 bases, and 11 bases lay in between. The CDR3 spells CASSYSRDSPDTQYF. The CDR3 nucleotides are TGTGCCAGCAGTTACTCTCGAGACAGCCCAGATACGCAGTATTTT.

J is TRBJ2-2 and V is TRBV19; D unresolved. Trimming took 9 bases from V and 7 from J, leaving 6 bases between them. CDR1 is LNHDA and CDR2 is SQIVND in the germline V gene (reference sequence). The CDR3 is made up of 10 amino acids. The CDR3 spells CASRHGELFF. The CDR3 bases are TGTGCCAGCAGACACGGGGAGCTGTTTTTT.